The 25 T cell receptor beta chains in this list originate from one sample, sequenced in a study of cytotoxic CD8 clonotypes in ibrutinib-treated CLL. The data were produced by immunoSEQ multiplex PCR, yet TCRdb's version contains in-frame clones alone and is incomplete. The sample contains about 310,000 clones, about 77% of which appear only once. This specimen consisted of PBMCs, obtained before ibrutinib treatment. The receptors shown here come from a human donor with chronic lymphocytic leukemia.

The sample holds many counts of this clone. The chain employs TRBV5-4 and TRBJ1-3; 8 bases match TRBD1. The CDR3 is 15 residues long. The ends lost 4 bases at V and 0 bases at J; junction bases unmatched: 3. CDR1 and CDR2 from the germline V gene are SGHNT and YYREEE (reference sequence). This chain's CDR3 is CASSRDRNSGNTIYF. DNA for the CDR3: TGTGCCAGCAGCCGGGACAGGAACTCTGGAAACACCATATATTTT.

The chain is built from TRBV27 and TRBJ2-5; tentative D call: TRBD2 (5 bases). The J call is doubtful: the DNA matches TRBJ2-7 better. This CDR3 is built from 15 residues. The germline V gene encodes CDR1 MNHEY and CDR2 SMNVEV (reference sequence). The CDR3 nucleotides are TGTGCCAGCAGTTTATCAACTAGGAGCTCCTACGAGCAGTACTTC. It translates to CASSLSTRSSYEQYF.

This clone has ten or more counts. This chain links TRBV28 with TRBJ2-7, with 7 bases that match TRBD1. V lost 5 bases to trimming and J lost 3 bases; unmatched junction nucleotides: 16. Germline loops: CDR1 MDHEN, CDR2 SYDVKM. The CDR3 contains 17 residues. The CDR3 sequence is CASSPTRGTGAHYEQYF. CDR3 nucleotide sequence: TGTGCCAGCAGTCCCACCCGCGGAACAGGGGCCCACTACGAGCAGTACTTC.

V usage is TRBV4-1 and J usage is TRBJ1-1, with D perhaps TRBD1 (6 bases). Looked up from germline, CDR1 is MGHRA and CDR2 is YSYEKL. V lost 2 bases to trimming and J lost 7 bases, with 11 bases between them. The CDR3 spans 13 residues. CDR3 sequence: CASSQHGQHEAFF. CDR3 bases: TGCGCCAGCAGCCAACACGGACAGCATGAAGCTTTCTTT.

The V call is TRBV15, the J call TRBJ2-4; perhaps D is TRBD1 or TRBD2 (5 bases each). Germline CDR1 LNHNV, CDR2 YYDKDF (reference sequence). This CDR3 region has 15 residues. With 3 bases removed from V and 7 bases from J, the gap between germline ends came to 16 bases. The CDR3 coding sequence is TGTGCCACCAGCAGGGCCGGGGCGTGGGGCAACATTCAGTACTTC. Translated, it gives CATSRAGAWGNIQYF.

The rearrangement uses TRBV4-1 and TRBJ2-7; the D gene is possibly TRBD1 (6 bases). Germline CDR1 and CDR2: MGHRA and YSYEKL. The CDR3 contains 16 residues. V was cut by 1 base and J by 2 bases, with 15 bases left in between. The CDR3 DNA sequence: TGCGCCAGCAGCCAAGCTGGGAACAGGGTGACCTACGAGCAGTACTTC. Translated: CASSQAGNRVTYEQYF.

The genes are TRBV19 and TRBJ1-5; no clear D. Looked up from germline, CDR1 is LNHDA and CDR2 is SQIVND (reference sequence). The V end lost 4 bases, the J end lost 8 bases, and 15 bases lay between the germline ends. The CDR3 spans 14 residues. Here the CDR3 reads CASSRPGTKEPQHF. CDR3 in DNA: TGTGCCAGTAGTAGGCCAGGTACCAAGGAGCCCCAGCATTTT.

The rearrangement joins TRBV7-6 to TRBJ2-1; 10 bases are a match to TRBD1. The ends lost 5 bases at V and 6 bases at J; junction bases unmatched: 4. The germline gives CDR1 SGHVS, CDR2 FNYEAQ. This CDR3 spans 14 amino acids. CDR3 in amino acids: CASSVDRGGNEQFF. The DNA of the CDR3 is TGTGCCAGCAGCGTGGACAGGGGGGGCAATGAGCAGTTCTTC.

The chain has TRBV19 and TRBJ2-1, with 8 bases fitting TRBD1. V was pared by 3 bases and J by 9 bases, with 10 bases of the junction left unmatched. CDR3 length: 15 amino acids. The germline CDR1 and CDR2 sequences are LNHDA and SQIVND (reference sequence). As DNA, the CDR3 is TGTGCCAGTAGTATTGTAGGACAGGGCGACGGTGAGCAGTTCTTC. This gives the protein CASSIVGQGDGEQFF.

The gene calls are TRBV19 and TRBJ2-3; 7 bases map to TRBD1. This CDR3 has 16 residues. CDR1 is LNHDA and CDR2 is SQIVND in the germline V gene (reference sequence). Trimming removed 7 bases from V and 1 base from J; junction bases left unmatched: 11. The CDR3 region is CASTEPRGRGTDTQYF. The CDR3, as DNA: TGTGCCAGTACCGAGCCTAGGGGGCGAGGCACAGATACGCAGTATTTT.

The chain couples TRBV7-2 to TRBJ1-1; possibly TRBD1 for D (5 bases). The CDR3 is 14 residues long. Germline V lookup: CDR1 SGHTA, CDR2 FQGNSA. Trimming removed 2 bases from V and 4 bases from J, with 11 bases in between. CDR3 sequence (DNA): TGTGCCAGCAGCTTACAGGGTGGGAGCACTGAAGCTTTCTTT. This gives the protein CASSLQGGSTEAFF.

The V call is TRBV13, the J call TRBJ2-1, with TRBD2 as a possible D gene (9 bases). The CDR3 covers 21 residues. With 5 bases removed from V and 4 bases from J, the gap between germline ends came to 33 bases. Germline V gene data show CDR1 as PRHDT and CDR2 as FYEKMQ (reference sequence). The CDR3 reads CASSHPTGRGQVSGGYNEQFF. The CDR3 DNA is TGTGCCAGCAGCCACCCCACGGGCAGGGGACAGGTTAGCGGGGGATACAATGAGCAGTTCTTC.

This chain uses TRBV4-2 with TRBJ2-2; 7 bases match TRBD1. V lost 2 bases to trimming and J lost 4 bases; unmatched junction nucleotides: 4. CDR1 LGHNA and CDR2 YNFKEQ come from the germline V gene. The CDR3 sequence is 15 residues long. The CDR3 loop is CASSQTYRGTGELFF. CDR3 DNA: TGTGCCAGCAGCCAAACGTACAGGGGCACCGGGGAGCTGTTTTTT.

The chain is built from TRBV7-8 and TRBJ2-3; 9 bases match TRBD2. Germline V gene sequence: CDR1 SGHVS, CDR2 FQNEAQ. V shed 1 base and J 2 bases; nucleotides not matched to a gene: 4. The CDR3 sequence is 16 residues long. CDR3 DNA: TGTGCCAGCAGCTTAGGGGTAGCGGGAGTCACAGATACGCAGTATTTT. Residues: CASSLGVAGVTDTQYF.

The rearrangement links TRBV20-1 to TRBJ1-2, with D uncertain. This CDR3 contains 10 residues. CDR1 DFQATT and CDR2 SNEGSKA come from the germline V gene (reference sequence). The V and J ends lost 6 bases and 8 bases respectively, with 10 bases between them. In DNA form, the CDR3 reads TGCAGTGCAGAGGTTGGCGGCTACACCTTC. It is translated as CSAEVGGYTF.

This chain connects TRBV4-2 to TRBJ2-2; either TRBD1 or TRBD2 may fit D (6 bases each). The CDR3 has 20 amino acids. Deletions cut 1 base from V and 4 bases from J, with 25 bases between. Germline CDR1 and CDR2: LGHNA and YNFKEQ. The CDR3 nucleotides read TGTGCCAGCAGCCAAGCGGCTTGGGGGGACACTTCAGGCGGCACCGGGGAGCTGTTTTTT. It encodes CASSQAAWGDTSGGTGELFF.

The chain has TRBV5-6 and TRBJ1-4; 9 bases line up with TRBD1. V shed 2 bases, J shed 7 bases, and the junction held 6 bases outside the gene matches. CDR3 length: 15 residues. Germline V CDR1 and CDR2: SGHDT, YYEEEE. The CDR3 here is CASSFRQGEGEKLFF. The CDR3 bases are TGTGCCAGCAGCTTCCGACAGGGGGAAGGTGAAAAACTGTTTTTT.

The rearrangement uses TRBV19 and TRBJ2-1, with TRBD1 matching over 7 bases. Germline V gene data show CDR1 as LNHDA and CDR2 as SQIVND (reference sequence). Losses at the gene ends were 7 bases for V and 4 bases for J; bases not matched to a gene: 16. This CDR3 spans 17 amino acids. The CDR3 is CASTLFPWDSPYNEQFF. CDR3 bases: TGTGCCAGTACGCTATTTCCCTGGGACAGTCCATACAATGAGCAGTTCTTC.

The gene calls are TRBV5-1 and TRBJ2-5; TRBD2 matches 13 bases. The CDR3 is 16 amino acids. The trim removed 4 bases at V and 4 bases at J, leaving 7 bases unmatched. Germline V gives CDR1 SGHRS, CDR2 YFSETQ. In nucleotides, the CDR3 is TGCGCCAGCAGCCACGGACTAGCGGGAGACCTAGAGACCCAGTACTTC. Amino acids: CASSHGLAGDLETQYF.

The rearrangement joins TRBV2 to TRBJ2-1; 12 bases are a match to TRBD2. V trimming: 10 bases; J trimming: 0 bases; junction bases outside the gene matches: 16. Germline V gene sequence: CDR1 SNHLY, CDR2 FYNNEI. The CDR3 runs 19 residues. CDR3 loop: CATQYSLAGGPSSYNEQFF. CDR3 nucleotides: TGTGCCACCCAGTATTCGCTAGCGGGAGGGCCGAGCTCCTACAATGAGCAGTTCTTC. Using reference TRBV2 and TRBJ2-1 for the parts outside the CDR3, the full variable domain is EPEVTQTPSHQVTQMGQEVILRCVPISNHLYFYWYRQILGQKVEFLVSFYNNEISEKSEIFDDQFSVERPDGSNFTLKIRSTKLEDSAMYFCATQYSLAGGPSSYNEQFFGPGTRLTVL.

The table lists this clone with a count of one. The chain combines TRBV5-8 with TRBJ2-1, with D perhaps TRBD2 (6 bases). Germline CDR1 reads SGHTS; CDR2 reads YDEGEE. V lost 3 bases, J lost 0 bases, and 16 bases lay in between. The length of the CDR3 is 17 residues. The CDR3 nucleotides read TGTGCCAGCAGCTGGGTTTTTGATAGCGGCTCCTACAATGAGCAGTTCTTC. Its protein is CASSWVFDSGSYNEQFF.

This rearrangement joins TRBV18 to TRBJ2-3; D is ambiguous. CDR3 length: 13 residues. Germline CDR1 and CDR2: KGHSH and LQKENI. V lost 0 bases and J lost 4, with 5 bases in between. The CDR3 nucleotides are TGTGCCAGCTCACCACCGAACGCAGATACGCAGTATTTT. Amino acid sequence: CASSPPNADTQYF.

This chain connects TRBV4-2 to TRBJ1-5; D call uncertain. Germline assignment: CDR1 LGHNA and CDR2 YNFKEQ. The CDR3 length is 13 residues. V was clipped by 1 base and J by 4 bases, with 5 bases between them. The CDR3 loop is CASSQVRNQPQHF. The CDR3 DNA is TGTGCCAGCAGCCAAGTTAGAAATCAGCCCCAGCATTTT.

The CDR3 region is CASSLGQTYTGELFF. The DNA of the CDR3 is TGCGCCAGCAGCTTGGGACAGACGTACACCGGGGAGCTGTTTTTT. The chain is built from TRBV5-1 and TRBJ2-2; D is perhaps TRBD1 (5 bases). Germline CDR1 and CDR2: SGHRS and YFSETQ. Deletions cut 0 bases from V and 3 bases from J, with 9 bases between. CDR3 length equals 15 residues. The variable domain in full, with the rest retrieved from reference TRBV5-1 and TRBJ2-2, is KAGVTQTPRYLIKTRGQQVTLSCSPISGHRSVSWYQQTPGQGLQFLFEYFSETQRNKGNFPGRFSGRQFSNSRSEMNVSTLELGDSALYLCASSLGQTYTGELFFGEGSRLTVL.

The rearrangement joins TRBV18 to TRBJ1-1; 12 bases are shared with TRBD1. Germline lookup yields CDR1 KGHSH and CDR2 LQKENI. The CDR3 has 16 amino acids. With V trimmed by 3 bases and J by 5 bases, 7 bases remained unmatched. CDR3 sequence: CASSPLGTGGFTEAFF. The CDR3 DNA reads TGTGCCAGCTCACCGCTAGGGACAGGGGGCTTTACTGAAGCTTTCTTT.